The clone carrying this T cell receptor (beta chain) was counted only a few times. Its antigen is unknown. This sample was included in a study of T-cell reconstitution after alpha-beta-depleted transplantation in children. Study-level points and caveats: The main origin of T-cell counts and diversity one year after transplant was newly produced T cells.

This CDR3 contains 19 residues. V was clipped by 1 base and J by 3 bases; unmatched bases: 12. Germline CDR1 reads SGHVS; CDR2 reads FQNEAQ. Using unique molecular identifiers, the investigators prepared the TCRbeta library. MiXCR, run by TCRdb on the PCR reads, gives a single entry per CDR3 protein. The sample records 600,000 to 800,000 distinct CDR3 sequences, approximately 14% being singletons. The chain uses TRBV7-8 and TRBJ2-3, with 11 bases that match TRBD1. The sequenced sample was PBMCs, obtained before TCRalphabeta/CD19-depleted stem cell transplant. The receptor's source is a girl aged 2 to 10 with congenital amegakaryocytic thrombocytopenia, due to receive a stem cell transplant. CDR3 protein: CASSLVFWTGGRGTDTQYF. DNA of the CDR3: TGTGCCAGCAGCTTAGTTTTTTGGACAGGGGGCCGGGGGACAGATACGCAGTATTTT.